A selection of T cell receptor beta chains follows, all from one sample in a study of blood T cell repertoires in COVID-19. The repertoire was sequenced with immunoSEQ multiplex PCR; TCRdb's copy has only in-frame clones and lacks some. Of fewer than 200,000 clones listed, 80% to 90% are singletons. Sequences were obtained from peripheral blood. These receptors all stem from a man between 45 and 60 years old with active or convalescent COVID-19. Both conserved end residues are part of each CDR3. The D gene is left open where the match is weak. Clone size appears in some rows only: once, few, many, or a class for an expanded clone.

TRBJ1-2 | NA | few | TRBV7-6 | TGTGCCAGCAGCTTGGGGCCCAATACGGCGTATGGCTACACCTTC | CASSLGPNTAYGYTF
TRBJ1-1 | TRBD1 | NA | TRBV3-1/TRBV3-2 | TGTGCCAGCAGCCATATTAGGACAGGGTACACTGAAGCTTTCTTT | CASSHIRTGYTEAFF
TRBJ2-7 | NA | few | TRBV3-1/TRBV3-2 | TGTGCCAGCAGCCAAGCCACAGACAGTGCGGAGCAGTACTTC | CASSQATDSAEQYF
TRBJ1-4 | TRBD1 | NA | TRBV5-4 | TGTGCCAGCAGCTTGGGACAGGGAAATGAAAAACTGTTTTTT | CASSLGQGNEKLFF
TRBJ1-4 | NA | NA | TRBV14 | TGTGCCAGCAGCGACTCAGGGAGGGGGGATGAAAAACTGTTTTTT | CASSDSGRGDEKLFF
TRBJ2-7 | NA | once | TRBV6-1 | NA | CASSEAWARGTAPYF
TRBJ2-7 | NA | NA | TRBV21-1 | TGTGCCAGCAGCAAAGATGTCCCCAGGGGTAAGAGCCTCTCCTACGAGCAGTACTTC | CASSKDVPRGKSLSYEQYF
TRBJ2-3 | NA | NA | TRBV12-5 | TGTGCTAGTGGGCCCCCAGGGGCTCGATTCACAGATACGCAGTATTTT | CASGPPGARFTDTQYF
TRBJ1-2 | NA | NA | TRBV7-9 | TGTGCCAGCAGCTTAGAGGGGAACAGGGTAGGAGGCTACACCTTC | CASSLEGNRVGGYTF
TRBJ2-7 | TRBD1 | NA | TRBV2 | TGTGCCAGCAGGACAGGGGGCGGTTTGCCCTACGAGCAGTACTTC | CASRTGGGLPYEQYF
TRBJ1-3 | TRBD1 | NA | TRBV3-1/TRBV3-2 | TGTGCCAGCAGCCTATCTACCCTCTTTGGACAGGGTGGAAACACCATATATTTT | CASSLSTLFGQGGNTIYF
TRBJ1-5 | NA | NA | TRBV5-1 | TGCGCCAGCATCGTAGGCGGGCAGCCCCAGCATTTT | CASIVGGQPQHF
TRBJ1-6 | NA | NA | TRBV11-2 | TGTGCCAGCAGCTTAGACGGGACAAGAAATTCACCCCTCCACTTT | CASSLDGTRNSPLHF
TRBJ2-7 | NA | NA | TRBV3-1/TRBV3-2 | TGTGCCAGCAGCCCTACCGACAAAGAGACCTACGAGCAGTACTTC | CASSPTDKETYEQYF
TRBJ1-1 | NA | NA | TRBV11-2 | TGTGCCAGCAGCTTAGGGGGCATGAACACTGAAGCTTTCTTT | CASSLGGMNTEAFF
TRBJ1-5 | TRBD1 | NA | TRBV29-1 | TGCAGCGTCGGGACAGTCAATCAGCCCCAGCATTTT | CSVGTVNQPQHF
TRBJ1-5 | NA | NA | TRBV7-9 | TGTGCCAGCAGCCCCACCCGGGGAGGGAGCAATCAGCCCCAGCATTTT | CASSPTRGGSNQPQHF
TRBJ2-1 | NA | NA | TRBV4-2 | TGTGCCAGCAGCCAGGAACCAGGACAGAGATACAATGAGCAGTTCTTC | CASSQEPGQRYNEQFF
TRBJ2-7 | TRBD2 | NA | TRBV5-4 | TGTGCCAGTCCAGCGGGACTAGCAAAACACGAGCAGTACTTC | CASPAGLAKHEQYF
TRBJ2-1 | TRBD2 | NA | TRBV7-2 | TGTGCCAGCAGCCTACCGACTAGCGGGAGCTCCTACAATGAGCAGTTCTTC | CASSLPTSGSSYNEQFF
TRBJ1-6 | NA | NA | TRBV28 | TGTGCCAGCACTACAGGGATGGATTCACCCCTCCACTTT | CASTTGMDSPLHF
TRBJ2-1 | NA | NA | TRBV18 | TGTGCCAGCTCACCGCGGGGGCTCAATGAGCAGTTCTTC | CASSPRGLNEQFF
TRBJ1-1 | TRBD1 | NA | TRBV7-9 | TGTGCCAGCAGCCCTCAGGGGGCTAGTAGAACTGAAGCTTTCTTT | CASSPQGASRTEAFF
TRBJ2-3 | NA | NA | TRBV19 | TGTGCCAGTAGTATATCGGCCAGGGGAGCAGATACGCAGTATTTT | CASSISARGADTQYF
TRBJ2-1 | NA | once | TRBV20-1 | TGCAGTGCTAGTTTACGGGATGAGCAGTTCTTC | CSASLRDEQFF
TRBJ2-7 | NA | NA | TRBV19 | TGTGCCAGTAGCTCGGTGCCAAGGGGGAACTCCTACGAGCAGTACTTC | CASSSVPRGNSYEQYF
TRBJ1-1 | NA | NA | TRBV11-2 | TGTGCCAGCAGCTTATGGGGGCCAACCGACACTGAAGCTTTCTTT | CASSLWGPTDTEAFF
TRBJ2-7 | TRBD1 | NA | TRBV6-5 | TGTGCCAGCAGTTACTCAATCGGGACAGGACTTTACGAGCAGTACTTC | CASSYSIGTGLYEQYF
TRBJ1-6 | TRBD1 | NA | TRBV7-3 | TGTGCCAGCAGCTCATCCGGGACAGATAATTCACCCCTCCACTTT | CASSSSGTDNSPLHF
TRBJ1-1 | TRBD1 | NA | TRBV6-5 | TGTGCCAGCAGTCCCGGGACAGTTGTGAACACTGAAGCTTTCTTT | CASSPGTVVNTEAFF
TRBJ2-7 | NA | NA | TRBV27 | TGTGCCAGCAGTCTGAGGAGGGCGCGGAACAACTACGAGCAGTACTTC | CASSLRRARNNYEQYF
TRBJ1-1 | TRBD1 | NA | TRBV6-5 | TGTGCCAGCAAAGGACAGGGGGATACTGAAGCTTTCTTT | CASKGQGDTEAFF
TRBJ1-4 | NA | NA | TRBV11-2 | TGTGCCAGCAGCCTTCAGGGTGGCGAAAAACTGTTTTTT | CASSLQGGEKLFF
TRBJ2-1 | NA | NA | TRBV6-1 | TGTGCCAGCAGTGAAAGGGGGGGAAGTACTTACAATGAGCAGTTCTTC | CASSERGGSTYNEQFF
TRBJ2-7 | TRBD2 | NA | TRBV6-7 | TGTGCCAGCAGTTACTGGATACTAGCGGGAGGTTCCTACGAGCAGTACTTC | CASSYWILAGGSYEQYF
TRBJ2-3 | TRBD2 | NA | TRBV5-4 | TGTGCCAGCAGCCTTGGAGGGACTAGGCTAGATACGCAGTATTTT | CASSLGGTRLDTQYF
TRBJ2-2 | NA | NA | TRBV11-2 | TGTGCCAGCAGCTGGCTAGGTGGTAGCGGGGAGCTGTTTTTT | CASSWLGGSGELFF